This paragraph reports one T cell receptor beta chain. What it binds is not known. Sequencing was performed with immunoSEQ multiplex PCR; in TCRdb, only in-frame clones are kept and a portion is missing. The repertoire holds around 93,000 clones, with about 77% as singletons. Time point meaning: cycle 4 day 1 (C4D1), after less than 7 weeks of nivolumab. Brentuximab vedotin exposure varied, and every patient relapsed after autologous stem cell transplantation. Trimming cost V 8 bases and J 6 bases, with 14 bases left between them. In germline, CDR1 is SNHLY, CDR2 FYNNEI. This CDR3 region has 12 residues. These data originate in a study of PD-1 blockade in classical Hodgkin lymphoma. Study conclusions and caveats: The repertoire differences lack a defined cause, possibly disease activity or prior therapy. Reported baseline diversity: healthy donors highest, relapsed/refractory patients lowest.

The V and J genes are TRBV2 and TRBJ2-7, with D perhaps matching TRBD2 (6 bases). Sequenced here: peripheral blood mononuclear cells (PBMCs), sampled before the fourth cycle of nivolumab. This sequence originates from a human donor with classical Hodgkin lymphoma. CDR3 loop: CASVYHGSEQYF. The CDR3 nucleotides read TGTGCCAGCGTGTATCACGGGAGCGAGCAGTACTTC.